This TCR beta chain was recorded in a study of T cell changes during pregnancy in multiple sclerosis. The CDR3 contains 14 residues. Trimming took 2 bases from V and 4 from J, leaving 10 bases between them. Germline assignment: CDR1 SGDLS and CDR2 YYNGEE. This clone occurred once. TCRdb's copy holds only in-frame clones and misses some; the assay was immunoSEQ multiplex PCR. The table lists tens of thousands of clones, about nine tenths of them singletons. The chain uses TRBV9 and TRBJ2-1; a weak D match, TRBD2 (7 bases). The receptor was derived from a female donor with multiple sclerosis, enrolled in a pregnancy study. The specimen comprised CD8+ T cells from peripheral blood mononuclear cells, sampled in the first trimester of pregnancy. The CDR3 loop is CASSVEGGYNEQFF. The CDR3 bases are TGTGCCAGCAGCGTGGAGGGGGGGTACAATGAGCAGTTCTTC.